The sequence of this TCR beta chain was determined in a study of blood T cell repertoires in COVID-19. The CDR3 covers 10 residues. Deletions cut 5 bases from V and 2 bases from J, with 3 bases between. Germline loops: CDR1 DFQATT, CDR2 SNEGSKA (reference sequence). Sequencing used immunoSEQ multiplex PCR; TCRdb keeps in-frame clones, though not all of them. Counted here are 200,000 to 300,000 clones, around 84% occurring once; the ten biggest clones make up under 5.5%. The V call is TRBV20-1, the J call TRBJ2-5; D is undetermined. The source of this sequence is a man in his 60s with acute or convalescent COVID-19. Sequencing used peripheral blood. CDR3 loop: CSASQETQYF. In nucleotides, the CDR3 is TGCAGTGCTTCACAAGAGACCCAGTACTTC.